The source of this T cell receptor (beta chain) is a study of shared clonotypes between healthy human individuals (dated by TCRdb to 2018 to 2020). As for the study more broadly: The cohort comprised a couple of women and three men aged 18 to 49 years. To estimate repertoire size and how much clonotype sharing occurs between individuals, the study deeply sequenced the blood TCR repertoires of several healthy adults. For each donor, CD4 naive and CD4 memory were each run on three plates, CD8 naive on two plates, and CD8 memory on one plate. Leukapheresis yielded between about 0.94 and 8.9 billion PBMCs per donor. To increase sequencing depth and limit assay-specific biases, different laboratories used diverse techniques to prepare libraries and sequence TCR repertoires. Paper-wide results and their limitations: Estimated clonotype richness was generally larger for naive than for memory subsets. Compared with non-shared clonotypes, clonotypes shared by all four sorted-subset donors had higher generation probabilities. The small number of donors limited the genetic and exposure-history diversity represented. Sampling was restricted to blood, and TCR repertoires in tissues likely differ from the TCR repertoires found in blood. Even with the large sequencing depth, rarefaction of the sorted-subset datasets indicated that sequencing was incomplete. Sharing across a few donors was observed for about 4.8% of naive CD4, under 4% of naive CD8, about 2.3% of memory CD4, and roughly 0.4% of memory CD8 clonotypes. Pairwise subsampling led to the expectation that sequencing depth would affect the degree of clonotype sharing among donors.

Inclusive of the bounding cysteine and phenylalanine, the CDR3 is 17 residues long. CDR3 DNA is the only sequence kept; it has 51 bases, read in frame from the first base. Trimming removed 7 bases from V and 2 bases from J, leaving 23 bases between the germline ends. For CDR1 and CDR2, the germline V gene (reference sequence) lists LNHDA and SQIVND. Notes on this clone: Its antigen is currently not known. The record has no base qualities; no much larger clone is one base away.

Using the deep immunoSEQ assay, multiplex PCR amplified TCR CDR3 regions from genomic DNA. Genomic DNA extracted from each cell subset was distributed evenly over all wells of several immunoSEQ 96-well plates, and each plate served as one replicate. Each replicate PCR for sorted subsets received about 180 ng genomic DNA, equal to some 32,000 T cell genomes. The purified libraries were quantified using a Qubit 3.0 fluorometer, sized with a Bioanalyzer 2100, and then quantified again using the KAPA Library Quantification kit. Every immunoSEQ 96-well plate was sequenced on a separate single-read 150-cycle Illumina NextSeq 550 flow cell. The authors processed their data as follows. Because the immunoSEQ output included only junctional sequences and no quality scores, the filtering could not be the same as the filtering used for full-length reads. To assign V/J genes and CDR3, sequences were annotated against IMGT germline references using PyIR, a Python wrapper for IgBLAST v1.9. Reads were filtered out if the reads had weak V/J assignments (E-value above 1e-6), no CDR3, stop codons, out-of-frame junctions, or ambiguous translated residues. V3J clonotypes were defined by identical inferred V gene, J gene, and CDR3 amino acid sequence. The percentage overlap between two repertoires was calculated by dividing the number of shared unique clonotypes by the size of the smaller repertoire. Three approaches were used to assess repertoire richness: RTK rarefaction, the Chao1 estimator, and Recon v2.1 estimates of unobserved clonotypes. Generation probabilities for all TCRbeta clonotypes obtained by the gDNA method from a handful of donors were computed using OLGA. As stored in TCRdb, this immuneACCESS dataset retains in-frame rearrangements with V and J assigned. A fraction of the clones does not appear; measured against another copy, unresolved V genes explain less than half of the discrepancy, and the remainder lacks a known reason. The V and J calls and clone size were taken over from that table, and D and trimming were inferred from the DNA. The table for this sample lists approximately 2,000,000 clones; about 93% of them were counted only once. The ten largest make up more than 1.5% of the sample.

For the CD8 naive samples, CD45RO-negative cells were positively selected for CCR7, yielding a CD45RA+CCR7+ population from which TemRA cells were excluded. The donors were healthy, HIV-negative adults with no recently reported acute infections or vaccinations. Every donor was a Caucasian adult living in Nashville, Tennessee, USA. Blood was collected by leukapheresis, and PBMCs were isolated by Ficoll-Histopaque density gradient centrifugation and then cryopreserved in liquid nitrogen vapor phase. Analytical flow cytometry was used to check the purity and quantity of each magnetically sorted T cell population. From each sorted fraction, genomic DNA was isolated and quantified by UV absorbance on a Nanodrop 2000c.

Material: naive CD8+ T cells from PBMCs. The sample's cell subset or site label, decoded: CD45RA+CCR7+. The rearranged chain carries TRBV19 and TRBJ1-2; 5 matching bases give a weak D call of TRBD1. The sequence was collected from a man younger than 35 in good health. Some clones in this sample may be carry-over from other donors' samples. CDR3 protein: CASIGPRGPWGNYGYTF. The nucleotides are TGTGCCAGTATTGGGCCGAGAGGACCCTGGGGGAACTATGGCTACACCTTC.